These 12 T cell receptor beta chains came from one sample sequenced in a study of tumor-infiltrating lymphocytes in primary liver carcinoma. Blood RNA was derived from unsorted whole blood, and germline DNA was extracted too. Starting from roughly 0.5 ug of total RNA, TCR beta cDNA was produced with a primer in the constant region. Modified slightly, ARM-PCR produced TCR beta libraries over three nested multiplex PCR rounds. TRBV1-TRBV30 forward and Cbeta reverse primers drove the first two roughly 10-cycle rounds. Each CDR3 protein is one row after TCRdb ran MiXCR on the multiplex PCR reads. The sample yields more than 150,000 distinct CDR3 sequences, approximately 60% seen once. Sequences were obtained from peripheral blood. The receptors come from a man aged 35 to 55 with primary liver carcinoma and hepatitis B virus infection.

This clonotype was recorded at least ten times. The chain combines TRBV11-1 with TRBJ2-1, with a weak D call TRBD2 (5 bases). Per germline, CDR1 SGHAT and CDR2 FQDESV (reference sequence). This CDR3 is 17 amino acids long. The V end was cut by 0 bases, the J end by 0 bases, with 12 bases between. CDR3 nucleotide sequence: TGTGCCAGCAGCTTAGCGGTAGCGCCTAGCTCCTACAATGAGCAGTTCTTC. Protein: CASSLAVAPSSYNEQFF. The entire variable domain, with the rest obtained from reference TRBV11-1 and TRBJ2-1, is as follows: EAEVAQSPRYKITEKSQAVAFWCDPISGHATLYWYRQILGQGPELLVQFQDESVVDDSQLPKDRFSAERLKGVDSTLKIQPAELGDSAMYLCASSLAVAPSSYNEQFFGPGTRLTVL.

This clonotype has ten or more counts. This chain connects TRBV11-2 to TRBJ2-7; D may be TRBD2 (6 bases). Trimming took 5 bases from V and 4 from J, leaving 24 bases between them. CDR1 and CDR2 (germline): SGHAT, FQNNGV. CDR3 length equals 17 residues. The CDR3 loop is CASSRFPGLGPYYEQYF. CDR3 coding DNA: TGTGCCAGCAGCCGTTTTCCGGGACTCGGACCCTATTACGAGCAGTACTTC.

This clonotype was picked up a small number of times. The chain employs TRBV29-1 and TRBJ2-7; 7 nucleotides agree with TRBD2. The CDR3 sequence is 12 residues long. From germline, CDR1 is SQVTM and CDR2 ANQGSEA. J gave up 5 bases and V 3 bases, and 4 bases lay outside the gene matches. As DNA, the CDR3 is TGCAGCGTTGACATGGCGGGGGACGAGCAGTACTTC. Protein: CSVDMAGDEQYF.

V gene TRBV10-3 combines with J gene TRBJ2-3; 12 bases map to TRBD2. Trimming took 6 bases from V and 1 from J; bases not matched to a gene: 8. CDR3 length: 17 amino acids. Germline V lookup: CDR1 ENHRY, CDR2 SYGVKD. The DNA for the CDR3 is TGTGCCATCAGCACCTGGACTAGCGGGGATGGCACAGATACGCAGTATTTT. It specifies CAISTWTSGDGTDTQYF.

A word on this clonotype: One base away lies a much larger clone, so this may be a sequencing read error. The chain couples TRBV11-2 to TRBJ2-2; a possible D gene is TRBD2 (6 bases). Germline loops: CDR1 SGHAT, CDR2 FQNNGV. The CDR3 spans 15 residues. In DNA, the CDR3 is TGTGCCAGCAGGCGACTAGTATTGGGCACCGGGAAGCTGTTTTTT. This sequence encodes CASRRLVLGTGKLFF.

As regards this clonotype: A read error is possible here, since a much larger clone lies one base away. The chain combines TRBV6-5 with TRBJ2-1, with D maybe TRBD1 (5 bases). Trimming shortened V by 7 bases and J by 8 bases, and 15 bases separated the two germline ends. Germline CDR1 and CDR2: MNHEY and SVGAGI. CDR3 length: 13 residues. The CDR3 bases are TGTGCCAGCACCCGGCAGGGTTACGATGAGCAGTTCTTC. Its translation is CASTRQGYDEQFF.

The chain couples TRBV11-2 to TRBJ2-3; 7 bases agree with TRBD2. There are 13 residues in the CDR3. V was clipped by 9 bases and J by 11 bases; unmatched bases: 14. Germline loops: CDR1 SGHAT, CDR2 FQNNGV. The CDR3, as DNA: TGTGCCAGAAGCCTAGGGAGGGATCCAGTGCAGTATTTT. This translates into CARSLGRDPVQYF.

The chain links TRBV6-1 to TRBJ2-5; 9 bases fit TRBD2. The CDR3 runs to 15 residues. Germline values: CDR1 MNHNS, CDR2 SASEGT. The V gene end was trimmed by 5 bases and the J gene end by 1 base; junction bases not matched to a gene: 5. The CDR3 loop reads CASSWATSGQETQYF. The CDR3 DNA follows: TGTGCCAGCAGTTGGGCGACTAGCGGCCAAGAGACCCAGTACTTC.

This clonotype was counted between two and nine times. This rearrangement joins TRBV29-1 to TRBJ2-5; 11 nucleotides line up with TRBD1. This CDR3 region has 15 residues. Per the germline V gene, CDR1 is SQVTM and CDR2 is ANQGSEA. Germline trimming cut 1 base from V and 4 bases from J; bases unmatched to any gene: 5. The CDR3: CSVEADRGRAETQYF. The CDR3 nucleotides are TGCAGCGTTGAAGCGGACAGGGGGCGAGCAGAGACCCAGTACTTC. The full variable domain, in which reference TRBV29-1 and TRBJ2-5 provide the parts outside the CDR3, is SAVISQKPSRDICQRGTSLTIQCQVDSQVTMMFWYRQQPGQSLTLIATANQGSEATYESGFVIDKFPISRPNLTFSTLTVSNMSPEDSSIYLCSVEADRGRAETQYFGPGTRLLVL.

The chain employs TRBV2 and TRBJ2-5; tentatively, D is TRBD1 (5 bases). The CDR3 extends over 11 amino acids. Germline loops: CDR1 SNHLY, CDR2 FYNNEI. The ends were cut back, 10 bases at V and 2 bases at J, with 8 bases in the middle. CDR3 coding DNA: TGTGCCATCAGGGCGCAAGAGACCCAGTACTTC. Protein product: CAIRAQETQYF.

As for this clonotype: This may stem from a read error, because a much larger clone lies one nucleotide away. CDR3 in DNA: TGTGCCATCAGTGAGTCAGAGACCCGGTACTTC. This translates into CAISESETRYF. This chain uses TRBV10-3 with TRBJ2-5; unclear D gene. Germline V gives CDR1 ENHRY, CDR2 SYGVKD. The CDR3 is 11 residues long.

This clonotype was found a few times. The chain couples TRBV4-2 to TRBJ2-5; D may be TRBD2 (5 bases). The CDR3 extends over 14 amino acids. Germline CDR1 and CDR2: LGHNA and YNFKEQ. V was shortened by 0 bases and J by 7 bases, with 12 bases between the two germline ends. CDR3 region: CASSQDPGEPTQYF. CDR3 nucleotides: TGTGCCAGCAGCCAAGATCCCGGGGAGCCGACCCAGTACTTC.